This entry lists 32 T cell receptor beta chains sequenced from one sample in a study of blood T cells in healthy people across ages. A sample-barcoded 5' primer and a J-beta primer mix were used in a second PCR of roughly 7 to 11 cycles. TCRdb re-analysed the 5' RACE reads in MiXCR, keeping a single row per CDR3 protein. The sample contains 550,000 to 750,000 distinct CDR3 sequences, under 25% of which appear only once. Sequencing input: blood. The receptors stem from a man aged 70 or older in good health.

The genes are TRBV20-1 and TRBJ2-1; 13 positions agree with TRBD2. The CDR3 length is 15 residues. The germline V gene has CDR1 DFQATT and CDR2 SNEGSKA (reference sequence). Losses at the gene ends were 2 bases for V and 9 bases for J; bases not matched to a gene: 7. The CDR3 nucleotides are TGCAGTGCTAGAACCACGACTAGCGGGAGGTCTGAGCAGTTCTTC. This translates into CSARTTTSGRSEQFF.

This clonotype was seen a few times. The chain combines TRBV7-3 with TRBJ2-6; D is perhaps TRBD2 (5 bases). The CDR3 runs 15 residues. V lost 1 base and J lost 4, with 8 bases in between. From germline, CDR1 is SGHTA and CDR2 FQGTGA. The CDR3 here is CASSLIGSGANVLTF. CDR3 DNA sequence: TGTGCCAGCAGCTTAATAGGGAGCGGGGCCAACGTCCTGACTTTC.

A word on this clonotype: With a much larger clone just one base away, this may be a read error. The conserved final phenylalanine or tryptophan is absent from the CDR3, which likely points to a read error. The chain uses TRBV20-1 and TRBJ2-1; no firm D call. The CDR3 totals 13 residues. Germline CDR1 is DFQATT and CDR2 is SNEGSKA (reference sequence). The germline V and J ends were trimmed by 2 bases and 2 bases, with 7 bases remaining between them. The CDR3 DNA reads as TGCAGTGCTAGACTATCCGCCTACAATGAGCAGTTCTGC. Encoded protein: CSARLSAYNEQFC.

This clonotype turned up a few times. V gene TRBV5-5 combines with J gene TRBJ2-5, with 7 nucleotides matching TRBD1. CDR1 and CDR2 from the germline V gene are SGHKS and YYEKEE (reference sequence). This CDR3 has 13 amino acids. The V gene end was trimmed by 4 bases and the J gene end by 11 bases; junction bases not matched to a gene: 11. The CDR3 is CASSTNRDSLQYF. CDR3 nucleotides: TGTGCCAGCAGCACCAACCGGGACAGCCTTCAGTACTTC. Full variable domain (outside the CDR3, taken from reference TRBV5-5 and TRBJ2-5): DAGVTQSPTHLIKTRGQQVTLRCSPISGHKSVSWYQQVLGQGPQFIFQYYEKEERGRGNFPDRFSARQFPNYSSELNVNALLLGDSALYLCASSTNRDSLQYFGPGTRLLVL.

Remarks on this clonotype: At one end the junction does not follow the germline gene, possibly because of a read error. The J gene is TRBJ2-7, the V gene TRBV27; the D gene is possibly TRBD1 (5 bases). From germline, CDR1 is MNHEY and CDR2 SMNVEV (reference sequence). This CDR3 region has 14 residues. CDR3 sequence (DNA): TGTACCAGCAGTTTCAGGCAGGGTGACTACGAGCAGTACTTC. Translation gives CTSSFRQGDYEQYF.

The chain links TRBV7-8 to TRBJ2-1; 7 nucleotides match TRBD2. Germline V CDR1 and CDR2: SGHVS, FQNEAQ. The length of the CDR3 is 15 residues. J was trimmed by 2 bases and V by 1 base; bases with no gene match: 2. CDR3 bases: TGTGCCAGCAGCTTAGAAGGGACTACCTACAATGAGCAGTTCTTC. Amino acids: CASSLEGTTYNEQFF.

This clonotype was seen at least ten times. The chain links TRBV29-1 to TRBJ2-7; possible D gene TRBD1, 7 bases. Germline CDR1 and CDR2: SQVTM and ANQGSEA. V was cut by 8 bases and J by 1 base, with 12 bases left in between. CDR3 size: 12 residues. The CDR3: CSCGTESYEQYF. CDR3 sequence (DNA): TGCAGCTGCGGGACAGAATCCTACGAGCAGTACTTC.

The rearrangement uses TRBV11-2 and TRBJ2-3; 7 positions agree with TRBD1. Germline values: CDR1 SGHAT, CDR2 FQNNGV. The CDR3 has 16 amino acids. The trim removed 4 bases at V and 0 bases at J, leaving 7 bases unmatched. The CDR3 protein is CASSSRQGGSTDTQYF. CDR3 DNA: TGTGCCAGCAGCTCCAGACAGGGTGGAAGCACAGATACGCAGTATTTT.

The V gene is TRBV15, the J gene TRBJ2-7, with 14 bases that match TRBD2. The J call may be faulty, since TRBJ2-1 better matches the DNA end. Looked up from germline, CDR1 is LNHNV and CDR2 is YYDKDF (reference sequence). This CDR3 has 18 amino acids. CDR3 region: CATATGLAGGFPYNEQFF. DNA for the CDR3: TGTGCCACCGCTACCGGACTAGCGGGAGGTTTTCCCTACAATGAGCAGTTCTTC.

Remarks on this clonotype: Just one base apart from a much larger clone, this may be a read error. The chain is built from TRBV6-5 and TRBJ1-4; D is unresolved. CDR1 MNHEY and CDR2 SVGAGI come from the germline V gene. CDR3 length: 14 amino acids. The CDR3 spells CASRLSVSNEKLSF. Here the CDR3 DNA reads TGTGCCAGCCGGCTTTCCGTTTCCAATGAAAAACTGTCTTTT.

V is TRBV2 and J is TRBJ2-2, with unresolved D. Germline assignment: CDR1 SNHLY and CDR2 FYNNEI. The CDR3 totals 14 residues. Trimming took 4 bases from V and 6 from J, leaving 12 bases between them. CDR3 amino acids: CASSAVSGAGELFF. In DNA form, the CDR3 reads TGTGCCAGCAGTGCCGTTTCAGGCGCCGGGGAGCTGTTTTTT.

This chain links TRBV12-3 or TRBV12-4 with TRBJ2-1, with D tentatively TRBD2 (5 bases). Trimming shortened V by 5 bases and J by 0 bases, and 11 bases separated the two germline ends. The CDR3 is 15 amino acids. The chain's CDR3 is CASSDYGSSYNEQFF. CDR3 in DNA: TGTGCCAGCAGTGACTACGGAAGCTCCTACAATGAGCAGTTCTTC.

In this sample, this clonotype turned up a few times. J is TRBJ2-1 and V is TRBV29-1; no clear D gene. Trimming shortened V by 4 bases and J by 0 bases, and 10 bases separated the two germline ends. This CDR3 region has 14 residues. Germline assignment: CDR1 SQVTM and CDR2 ANQGSEA. The CDR3 DNA reads TGCAGCGTTGTACGCAGGAGCTCCTACAATGAGCAGTTCTTC. It codes for CSVVRRSSYNEQFF.

Regarding this clonotype: An end of the junction differs from the germline gene, which may be a read error. The chain links TRBV20-1 to TRBJ2-2; possibly TRBD1 for D (6 bases). The CDR3 extends over 15 amino acids. Germline V lookup: CDR1 DFQATT, CDR2 SNEGSKA (reference sequence). CDR3 nucleotide sequence: TGCAGTGCGAGAGACAGGACCTCGAACACCGGGGAGCTGTTTTTT. It yields the protein CSARDRTSNTGELFF.

In the case of this clonotype: A much larger clone differs from this one at a single base, so this may be a read error. It is likely a read error, because the conserved phenylalanine at the end of the CDR3 is missing. The chain joins TRBV9 to TRBJ1-4; 9 bases are a match to TRBD1. Trimming at V came to 0 bases and at J to 4 bases, leaving 1 base not matched to a gene. This CDR3 spans 15 amino acids. Germline V gene data show CDR1 as SGDLS and CDR2 as YYNGEE. CDR3 in amino acids: CASSVGGQGNEKLFY. CDR3 in DNA: TGTGCCAGCAGCGTAGGGGGACAGGGTAATGAAAAACTGTTTTAT.

A single count supports this clonotype. A much larger clone lies one base from this, so it may be a read error. The chain recombines TRBV20-1 with TRBJ2-1; D call uncertain. In germline, CDR1 is DFQATT, CDR2 SNEGSKA (reference sequence). The CDR3 runs 17 residues. CDR3 sequence: CSVRTGYLTYSYNEQFF. The CDR3 DNA reads TGCAGTGTTAGAACTGGGTACCTAACTTATTCCTACAATGAGCAGTTCTTC.

This clonotype appeared a few times. The rearrangement uses TRBV20-1 and TRBJ2-5, with 7 bases aligning to TRBD1. The CDR3 is 16 residues long. The germline V gene has CDR1 DFQATT and CDR2 SNEGSKA (reference sequence). V was pared by 0 bases and J by 5 bases, with 12 bases of the junction left unmatched. CDR3 sequence: CSARETRGNMVETQYF. CDR3 sequence (DNA): TGCAGTGCTAGAGAGACCAGGGGGAATATGGTGGAGACCCAGTACTTC.

The chain combines TRBV7-9 with TRBJ2-3; 8 bases agree with TRBD2. V lost 5 bases, J lost 2 bases, and 9 bases stayed unmatched. CDR1 and CDR2 (germline): SEHNR, FQNEAQ (reference sequence). The CDR3 loop spans 16 amino acids. In DNA form, the CDR3 reads TGTGCCAGCAGCCCCCGGGGGGGGAGGGCCACAGATACGCAGTATTTT. It translates to CASSPRGGRATDTQYF.

The chain employs TRBV5-6 and TRBJ1-1, with 11 bases that match TRBD1. This CDR3 has 15 residues. Germline V gene sequence: CDR1 SGHDT, CDR2 YYEEEE. With V trimmed by 5 bases and J by 5 bases, 8 bases remained unmatched. The CDR3 spells CASRGTGGTRTEAFF. In DNA form, the CDR3 reads TGTGCCAGCAGGGGGACAGGGGGGACAAGGACTGAAGCTTTCTTT.

This clonotype came up many times. This chain joins TRBV20-1 and TRBJ1-4; D is possibly TRBD1 (6 bases). V was trimmed by 5 bases and J by 5 bases, leaving 6 bases between them. CDR3 length: 11 amino acids. The germline gives CDR1 DFQATT, CDR2 SNEGSKA (reference sequence). CDR3: CSAGQNEKLFF. The CDR3 nucleotides read TGCAGTGCTGGACAGAATGAAAAACTGTTTTTT.

J is TRBJ2-3 and V is TRBV7-2; tentative D call: TRBD2 (6 bases). V lost 5 bases and J 0 bases, leaving 9 bases between the germline ends. The CDR3 sequence is 14 residues long. CDR1 is SGHTA and CDR2 is FQGNSA in the germline V gene. The CDR3 nucleotides read TGTGCCAGCAGCCCCGCGGGAAGCACAGATACGCAGTATTTT. This encodes CASSPAGSTDTQYF.

This chain links TRBV20-1 with TRBJ2-1; 8 positions agree with TRBD1. The CDR3 is 15 residues long. Germline V gene lookup returns CDR1 DFQATT and CDR2 SNEGSKA (reference sequence). Trimming removed 5 bases from V and 5 bases from J; junction bases left unmatched: 11. DNA for the CDR3: TGCAGTGCTTCCACCGGGACAGGAGCAAACAATGAGCAGTTCTTC. It encodes CSASTGTGANNEQFF.

The CDR3 region is CSVERLAGVNEQFF. CDR3 coding DNA: TGCAGCGTTGAACGGCTAGCGGGAGTCAATGAGCAGTTCTTC. The gene calls are TRBV29-1 and TRBJ2-7, with 10 bases fitting TRBD2. The J call may be faulty, since TRBJ2-1 better matches the DNA end. Per germline, CDR1 SQVTM and CDR2 ANQGSEA. This CDR3 has 14 residues.

Comment on this clonotype: A read error may account for a junction end that differs from germline. This chain joins TRBV20-1 and TRBJ1-1; D ambiguous. CDR1 and CDR2 from the germline V gene are DFQATT and SNEGSKA (reference sequence). The CDR3 consists of 14 residues. CDR3 residues: CGARGPQENTEAFF. The CDR3, as DNA: TGCGGTGCTAGAGGCCCGCAGGAAAACACTGAAGCTTTCTTT.

This clonotype was found many times. CDR3 bases: TGTGCCAGCAGCCAGTCCGCTACACAGGGGTACACCTACGAGCAGTACTTC. It specifies CASSQSATQGYTYEQYF. The chain joins TRBV14 to TRBJ2-7, with 7 bases aligning to TRBD1. The germline CDR1 and CDR2 sequences are SGHDN and FVKESK. V was pared by 3 bases and J by 2 bases, with 13 bases of the junction left unmatched. The CDR3 sequence is 17 residues long.

This clonotype was picked up a small number of times. This chain links TRBV7-9 with TRBJ2-3, with 8 positions matching TRBD1. This CDR3 has 15 residues. The V segment lost 1 base and the J segment 10 bases; nucleotides outside the gene matches: 10. Germline V gene lookup returns CDR1 SEHNR and CDR2 FQNEAQ (reference sequence). The CDR3 sequence is CASSLEGQAQFAQYF. The CDR3 nucleotides are TGTGCCAGCAGCTTAGAGGGACAGGCACAATTTGCGCAGTATTTT.

This clonotype was picked up a small number of times. This chain connects TRBV29-1 to TRBJ2-7; D unclear. The CDR3 has 12 amino acids. V was pared by 4 bases and J by 0 bases, with 7 bases between. Germline V gene lookup returns CDR1 SQVTM and CDR2 ANQGSEA. CDR3 residues: CSVVETSYEQYF. CDR3 DNA: TGCAGCGTTGTGGAGACCTCCTACGAGCAGTACTTC.

The rearrangement links TRBV6-5 to TRBJ1-5; D gene uncertain. CDR3 length: 13 amino acids. Between the trimmed V and J ends, which lost 10 bases and 2 bases, there was a span of 12 bases. Germline V gene data show CDR1 as MNHEY and CDR2 as SVGAGI. The CDR3 is CATGALGNQPQHF. The CDR3 coding sequence is TGTGCCACAGGAGCATTAGGCAATCAGCCCCAGCATTTT.

The V and J genes are TRBV13 and TRBJ1-1, with TRBD1 identical over 7 bases. Per the germline V gene, CDR1 is PRHDT and CDR2 is FYEKMQ (reference sequence). Unmatched junction bases numbered 16, after V lost 3 bases and J lost 0 bases. The CDR3 sequence is 19 residues long. CDR3 bases: TGTGCCAGCAGCTTCACCTTGGTTTCTCGGGGACAGCTGAACACTGAAGCTTTCTTT. This sequence encodes CASSFTLVSRGQLNTEAFF.

About this clonotype itself: A read error may produce the germline difference seen at one junction end. The chain couples TRBV2 to TRBJ2-3; no clear D gene. The CDR3 runs 16 residues. In germline, CDR1 is SNHLY, CDR2 FYNNEI. DNA for the CDR3: TGTGCCAGCAGTAAGGGTCAGGCGGCGAGTTCAGATACGCGGTATTTT. Translation: CASSKGQAASSDTRYF.

This clonotype was counted a few times. The chain carries TRBV15 and TRBJ1-2; no definite D call. CDR1 LNHNV and CDR2 YYDKDF come from the germline V gene (reference sequence). V lost 0 bases and J 3 bases, leaving 8 bases between the germline ends. The CDR3 loop spans 14 amino acids. The CDR3 here is CATSRDRGDYGYTF. The CDR3 DNA reads TGTGCCACCAGCAGAGATCGGGGAGACTATGGCTACACCTTC. The entire variable domain, with the rest obtained from reference TRBV15 and TRBJ1-2, is as follows: DAMVIQNPRYQVTQFGKPVTLSCSQTLNHNVMYWYQQKSSQAPKLLFHYYDKDFNNEADTPDNFQSRRPNTSFCFLDIRSPGLGDTAMYLCATSRDRGDYGYTFGSGTRLTVV.

The rearrangement joins TRBV5-6 to TRBJ1-2, with 7 positions matching TRBD1. This CDR3 is built from 18 residues. Losses at the gene ends were 5 bases for V and 1 base for J; bases not matched to a gene: 17. Looked up from germline, CDR1 is SGHDT and CDR2 is YYEEEE. The CDR3 DNA reads TGTGCCAGCAGACGCAGAAGGCTAGAGGGGGCAGTTAACTATGGCTACACCTTC. This sequence encodes CASRRRRLEGAVNYGYTF.